The clone carrying this TCR beta chain was seen only a few times. Its antigen is currently unknown. This table comes from immunoSEQ multiplex PCR, and its TCRdb copy is limited to in-frame clones, with some not included. The sample comprises 90,000 to 150,000 clones, under 90% of which are singletons, and about 7.4% rests with the top ten. CDR3 length equals 16 residues. The ends were cut back, 0 bases at V and 3 bases at J, with 12 bases in the middle. From germline, CDR1 is SGHDT and CDR2 YYEEEE. This sample was included in a study of T cell responses to AZD1222 COVID-19 vaccine. Study-wide context: Analyses pooled second doses at about 4 or about 12 weeks.

Study observations and caveats: Just six people given AZD1222 tested seropositive at baseline. Repertoires were obtained solely post-peak T cell response.

The sample here was peripheral blood, taken on day 0 of AZD1222 vaccination. V usage is TRBV5-6 and J usage is TRBJ2-2; D perhaps matches TRBD2 (6 bases). This clonotype was sampled from an adult in good health. CDR3 coding DNA: TGTGCCAGCAGCTTGGGCGGTTGGGGGGACACCGGGGAGCTGTTTTTT. Its translation is CASSLGGWGDTGELFF. The full variable domain, completed using reference TRBV5-6 and TRBJ2-2, is DAGVTQSPTHLIKTRGQQVTLRCSPKSGHDTVSWYQQALGQGPQFIFQYYEEEERQRGNFPDRFSGHQFPNYSSELNVNALLLGDSALYLCASSLGGWGDTGELFFGEGSRLTVL.